Here is one TCR beta chain with its context. Its antigen is not identified. V was pared by 5 bases and J by 3 bases, with 10 bases between. CDR3 length: 13 residues. The source of the sample is a study of T cell responses to AZD1222 COVID-19 vaccine. The study's findings and limits: Spike-spanning, vaccine-associated CD4 TCRs were dominant at 160-218 and 743-854. Only a handful of AZD1222 recipients tested seropositive at baseline. The donor group comprised mostly white British people and more females; the analysis possibly underestimated clonal diversity.

Only in-frame clones appear in the TCRdb table, and some are missing; sequencing was by immunoSEQ multiplex PCR. Here the sample spans over 85,000 clones, around nine tenths being singletons. This sample comprised peripheral blood, obtained 28 days after the second AZD1222 dose. This receptor was identified in an adult who received the AZD1222 COVID-19 vaccine. The genes are TRBV12-3 or TRBV12-4 and TRBJ1-2, with no clear D. In DNA form, the CDR3 reads TGTGCCAGCAGTCGCCGGATCGACTATGGCTACACCTTC. Translated, it gives CASSRRIDYGYTF.